This T cell receptor beta chain was found in a study of cytomegalovirus exposure and HLA in healthy donors. Study outcomes and limitations: Researchers reportedly found TCR beta sequences accurately predicted most subjects' HLA-A and HLA-B alleles. In a later analysis, TCR association rates varied by HLA locus: DRB1 most, HLA-C fewest.

This clone was recorded once. No antigen is known for it. The PCR employed 60 Vbeta primers together with 13 Jbeta primers. As originally analysed: About 11 million of the approximately 80 million unique TCR beta chains counted in a later analysis were shared. Method: immunoSEQ multiplex PCR; TCRdb's copy keeps in-frame clones and lacks some. The D gene and trimming were derived from the DNA, and the V and J assignments and clone size from that table. Here the sample spans some 90,000 clones, about four fifths being singletons. Germline V gene lookup returns CDR1 ENHRY and CDR2 SYGVKD. The CDR3 spans 13 residues. The V gene lost 4 bases and the J gene lost 2 bases, with 9 bases spanning the gap.

The chain combines TRBV10-3 with TRBJ2-7; no clear D gene. Sequencing was done on a sample of PBMCs. The receptor was derived from a man over 45 in good health and CMV-seropositive. CDR3 sequence reads: CAISGLTTYEQYF. The DNA of the CDR3 is TGTGCCATCAGTGGGCTAACTACCTACGAGCAGTACTTC.